This T cell receptor beta chain stems from a study of T cell repertoires in cytomegalovirus infection. Looking at the study overall: Public TCR beta signatures marked donors with CMV infection and the matching HLA. Study-level findings and limits: HLA-C-restricted CMV-specific TCR beta clonotypes were dominant in the ex vivo response.

TCRdb re-analysed the reads in MiXCR, keeping a single row per CDR3 protein. The table shows approximately 260,000 distinct CDR3 sequences, with 17% occurring only once. At least ten counts were recorded for this clonotype. Its antigen is unknown. CDR3 length: 17 amino acids. The V gene lost 5 bases and the J gene lost 2 bases, with 22 bases spanning the gap. CDR1 and CDR2 (germline): SGHTA, FQGNSA. The source is a human donor in good health (CMV status not recorded). Some clones in this sample may be carry-over from other donors' samples. The rearrangement joins TRBV7-2 to TRBJ2-7, with D tentatively TRBD1 (6 bases). The sample comprised CD8+ T cells from PBMCs. The CDR3 is CASSQKLQGAEAYEQYF. The CDR3 DNA is TGTGCCAGCAGCCAGAAATTACAGGGTGCGGAGGCCTACGAGCAGTACTTC.